The 13 T cell receptor beta chains presented below share a single source sample, sequenced in a study of breast tumors, draining lymph nodes, adjacent tissues. The lymph nodes were axillary draining lymph nodes from breast cancer patients. TCRdb fed the multiplex PCR reads into MiXCR, producing one record per CDR3 protein. Here the sample spans fewer than 200,000 distinct CDR3 sequences, roughly a third being singletons. The source material was axillary lymph node tissue. The receptor set was obtained from a female donor with breast cancer. Some clones in this sample may be carry-over from other donors' samples.

This clonotype was found many times. The V gene is TRBV7-8, the J gene TRBJ2-2, with 10 positions matching TRBD2. V dropped 7 bases and J dropped 1; count of bases not matched to a gene: 6. The germline V gene has CDR1 SGHVS and CDR2 FQNEAQ. The length of the CDR3 is 16 residues. CDR3 residues: CASTRRLAGNTGELFF. For the CDR3, the DNA is TGTGCCAGCACCCGCCGACTAGCGGGGAACACCGGGGAGCTGTTTTTT.

There are many counts of this clonotype. This chain uses TRBV14 with TRBJ2-5, with D unresolved. The CDR3 consists of 15 residues. The germline V gene has CDR1 SGHDN and CDR2 FVKESK. Trimming pared 1 base from V and 0 bases from J, leaving 9 bases between. This CDR3 reads CASSQAPVYQETQYF. The CDR3 coding sequence is TGTGCCAGCAGCCAAGCTCCGGTGTACCAAGAGACCCAGTACTTC.

V is TRBV25-1 and J is TRBJ1-2, with 7 bases matching TRBD1. Germline-derived CDR1 and CDR2 are MGHDK and SYGVNS. The trim removed 3 bases at V and 2 bases at J, leaving 3 bases unmatched. The CDR3 consists of 14 residues. The CDR3 DNA is TGTGCCAGCAGTGATTGGGACAGAAACTATGGCTACACCTTC. This translates into CASSDWDRNYGYTF.

This clonotype was counted at least ten times. The J gene is TRBJ2-1, the V gene TRBV5-4, with 9 positions matching TRBD2. V lost 4 bases to trimming and J lost 9 bases; unmatched junction nucleotides: 29. Germline V gives CDR1 SGHNT, CDR2 YYREEE (reference sequence). This CDR3 has 21 residues. This chain's CDR3 is CASSPVHSGRSFTHLIGEQFF. The CDR3 DNA reads as TGTGCCAGCAGCCCGGTCCATAGCGGGAGATCGTTTACGCACTTGATTGGTGAGCAGTTCTTC.

This clonotype came up many times. This chain uses TRBV7-3 with TRBJ1-3; no clear D gene. This CDR3 region has 15 residues. Germline V lookup: CDR1 SGHTA, CDR2 FQGTGA. V lost 5 bases, J lost 0 bases, and 11 bases lay in between. Here the CDR3 reads CASSPGLSSGNTIYF. The CDR3 bases are TGTGCCAGCAGCCCCGGACTGTCCTCTGGAAACACCATATATTTT.

For this clonotype: A read error may be the cause here, since a much bigger clone is one base away. The chain employs TRBV11-2 and TRBJ2-3; a weak D match, TRBD1 (6 bases). V lost 5 bases to trimming and J lost 1 base, with 19 bases between them. The CDR3 runs to 17 residues. The V gene's germline CDR1 is SGHAT and CDR2 FQNNGV. CDR3 region: CASSQGQGPAGTDTQYF. Here the CDR3 DNA reads TGTGCCAGCAGCCAAGGGCAGGGGCCAGCGGGCACAGATACGCAGTATTTT.

A few counts support this clonotype. The J gene is TRBJ2-2, the V gene TRBV6-2 or TRBV6-3; D unclear. The V gene's germline CDR1 is MNHEY and CDR2 SVGEGT. V lost 6 bases, J lost 8 bases, and 16 bases lay in between. This CDR3 spans 14 amino acids. The CDR3: CASSPPPRVGELFF. The CDR3 DNA reads as TGTGCCAGCAGCCCCCCCCCCCGGGTGGGGGAGCTGTTTTTT.

Comments on this clonotype: This may be a read error: a much more frequent sequence differs by one nucleotide. This rearrangement joins TRBV19 to TRBJ2-7; perhaps TRBD2 as D (7 bases). The V end lost 2 bases, the J end lost 3 bases, and 14 bases lay between the germline ends. Germline V gene sequence: CDR1 LNHDA, CDR2 SQIVND (reference sequence). This CDR3 has 15 amino acids. CDR3 nucleotides: TGTGCCAGTAGTATAAACGGGGGGCCACTCTACGAGCAGTACTTC. This translates into CASSINGGPLYEQYF.

This clonotype was observed many times. V is TRBV12-3 or TRBV12-4 and J is TRBJ2-1; unclear D gene. The ends were cut back, 3 bases at V and 3 bases at J, with 9 bases in the middle. The CDR3 runs to 14 residues. CDR3 bases: TGTGCCAGCAGTTTTCCGCCGTTCTACAATGAGCAGTTCTTC. Amino acid sequence: CASSFPPFYNEQFF.

This clonotype has a count of ten or more. The chain recombines TRBV9 with TRBJ1-6; the D gene is possibly TRBD1 (6 bases). The CDR3 runs 17 residues. Trimming took 0 bases from V and 9 from J, leaving 19 bases between them. Germline loops: CDR1 SGDLS, CDR2 YYNGEE. The CDR3 DNA is TGTGCCAGCAGCGTAGAAAGGGACACCCTACGGGGTTCACCCCTCCACTTT. This gives the protein CASSVERDTLRGSPLHF.

Ten or more counts support this clonotype. V is TRBV10-2 and J is TRBJ2-3; D is undetermined. The germline V and J ends were trimmed by 3 bases and 2 bases, with 12 bases remaining between them. CDR3 length: 15 amino acids. CDR1 is WSHSY and CDR2 is SAAADI in the germline V gene. CDR3 residues: CASSDRKLLTDTQYF. CDR3 bases: TGCGCCAGCAGTGATCGTAAGCTTCTCACAGATACGCAGTATTTT.

Notes on this clonotype: This sequence may be a read error, since a much larger clone differs from it by one base. J is TRBJ2-1 and V is TRBV9; D is ambiguous. There are 11 residues in the CDR3. Trimming stripped 5 bases from V and 9 bases from J, with 9 bases between. Germline values: CDR1 SGDLS, CDR2 YYNGEE. The CDR3 nucleotides read TGTGCCAGCAGGTTTCTCCGTGAGCAGTTCTTC. Protein sequence: CASRFLREQFF.

This clonotype was found once. No conserved phenylalanine or tryptophan is present at the end of the CDR3, so a read error is the likely explanation. The gene calls are TRBV6-5 and TRBJ2-7, with 8 bases lining up with TRBD1. Germline CDR1 MNHEY, CDR2 SVGAGI. V lost 2 bases, J lost 2 bases, and 5 bases stayed unmatched. This CDR3 is built from 15 residues. The CDR3 DNA sequence: TGTGCCAGCAGTTACAAGACAGGGGATCCCTACGAGCAGTACATC. This codes for CASSYKTGDPYEQYI.